The clone carrying this T cell receptor (beta chain) was seen only a few times. V lost 4 bases, J lost 14 bases, and 9 bases lay in between. Germline assignment: CDR1 SEHNR and CDR2 FQNEAQ (reference sequence). This CDR3 has 11 residues. The data were taken from a study of T-cell memory formation after mild COVID-19. From the 5' RACE reads, TCRdb called clonotypes with MiXCR, one entry per CDR3 protein. The sample consists of 55,000 to 75,000 distinct CDR3 sequences, about 27% of them appearing once. Sequenced material: PBMCs or a T cell subset sorted from them (not recorded which). This clonotype originated in a man aged 18 to 35 who had mild COVID-19 (a few samples of this study predate the infection). Cell type and time point are not known. This chain uses TRBV7-9 with TRBJ1-6, with a possible D match to TRBD1 (5 bases). CDR3 DNA: TGTGCCAGCAGCTGGGGGTCAGCCCTCCACTTT. Translated, it gives CASSWGSALHF.